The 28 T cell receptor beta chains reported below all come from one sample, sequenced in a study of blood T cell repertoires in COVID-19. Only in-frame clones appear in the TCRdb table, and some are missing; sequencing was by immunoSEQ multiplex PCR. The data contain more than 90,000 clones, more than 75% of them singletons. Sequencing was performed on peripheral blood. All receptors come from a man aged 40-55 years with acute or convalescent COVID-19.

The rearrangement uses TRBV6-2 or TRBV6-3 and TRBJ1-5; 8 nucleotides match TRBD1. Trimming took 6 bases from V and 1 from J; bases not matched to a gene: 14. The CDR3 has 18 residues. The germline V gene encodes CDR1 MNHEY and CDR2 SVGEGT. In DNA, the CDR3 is TGTGCCAGCAGCCCTTCCAGGGGGCCAAGGATGAGCAATCAGCCCCAGCATTTT. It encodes CASSPSRGPRMSNQPQHF.

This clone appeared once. The CDR3 DNA reads TGTGCCAGCAGTGATGGACAGGGGTCCTCCTACGAGCAGTACTTC. Translation gives CASSDGQGSSYEQYF. The chain carries TRBV2 and TRBJ2-7; 9 bases line up with TRBD1. Germline lookup yields CDR1 SNHLY and CDR2 FYNNEI. V trimming: 3 bases; J trimming: 0 bases; junction bases outside the gene matches: 3. The CDR3 has 15 residues.

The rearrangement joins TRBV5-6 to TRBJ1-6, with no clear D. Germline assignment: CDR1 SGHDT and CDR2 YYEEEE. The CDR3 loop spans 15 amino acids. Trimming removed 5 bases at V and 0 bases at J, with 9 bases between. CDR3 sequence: CASRFSGSYNSPLHF. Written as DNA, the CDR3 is TGTGCCAGCAGGTTCTCAGGCTCCTATAATTCACCCCTCCACTTT. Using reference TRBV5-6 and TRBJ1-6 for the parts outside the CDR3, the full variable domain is DAGVTQSPTHLIKTRGQQVTLRCSPKSGHDTVSWYQQALGQGPQFIFQYYEEEERQRGNFPDRFSGHQFPNYSSELNVNALLLGDSALYLCASRFSGSYNSPLHFGNGTRLTVT.

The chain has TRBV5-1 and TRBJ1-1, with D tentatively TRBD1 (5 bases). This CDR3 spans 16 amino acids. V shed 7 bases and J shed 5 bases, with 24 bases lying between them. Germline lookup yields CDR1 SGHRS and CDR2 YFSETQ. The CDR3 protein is CASHDLEQGRGTEAFF. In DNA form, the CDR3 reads TGCGCCAGCCATGACCTTGAGCAGGGAAGGGGAACTGAAGCTTTCTTT. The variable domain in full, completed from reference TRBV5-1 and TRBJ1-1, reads KAGVTQTPRYLIKTRGQQVTLSCSPISGHRSVSWYQQTPGQGLQFLFEYFSETQRNKGNFPGRFSGRQFSNSRSEMNVSTLELGDSALYLCASHDLEQGRGTEAFFGQGTRLTVV.

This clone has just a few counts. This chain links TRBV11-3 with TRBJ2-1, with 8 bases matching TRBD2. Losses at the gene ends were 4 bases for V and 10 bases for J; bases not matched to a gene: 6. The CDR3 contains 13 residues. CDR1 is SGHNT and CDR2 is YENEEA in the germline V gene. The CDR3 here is CASSSTSAGEQFF. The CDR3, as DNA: TGTGCCAGCAGCTCGACTAGCGCGGGCGAGCAGTTCTTC.

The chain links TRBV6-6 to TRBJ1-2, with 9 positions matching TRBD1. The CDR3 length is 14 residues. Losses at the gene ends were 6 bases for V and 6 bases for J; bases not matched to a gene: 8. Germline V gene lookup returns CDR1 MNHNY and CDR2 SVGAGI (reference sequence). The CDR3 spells CASSGRDREDGYTF. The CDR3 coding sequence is TGTGCCAGCAGCGGCCGGGACAGGGAAGATGGCTACACCTTC.

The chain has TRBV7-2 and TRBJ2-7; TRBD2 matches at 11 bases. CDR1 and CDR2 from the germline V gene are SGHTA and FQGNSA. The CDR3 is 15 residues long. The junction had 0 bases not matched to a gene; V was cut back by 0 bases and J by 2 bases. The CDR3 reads CASSLASGGAYEQYF. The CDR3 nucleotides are TGTGCCAGCAGCTTAGCTAGCGGGGGGGCCTACGAGCAGTACTTC.

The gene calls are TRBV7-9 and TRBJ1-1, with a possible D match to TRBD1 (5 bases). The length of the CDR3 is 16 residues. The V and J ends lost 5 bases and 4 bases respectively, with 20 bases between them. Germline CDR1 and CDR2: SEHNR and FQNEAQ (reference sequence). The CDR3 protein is CASSPRGTAGGTEAFF. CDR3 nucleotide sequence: TGTGCCAGCAGCCCGCGGGGGACGGCCGGGGGCACTGAAGCTTTCTTT.

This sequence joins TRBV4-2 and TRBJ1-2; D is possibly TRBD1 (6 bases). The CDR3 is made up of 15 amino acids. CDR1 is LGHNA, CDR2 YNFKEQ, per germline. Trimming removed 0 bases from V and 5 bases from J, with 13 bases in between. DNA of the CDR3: TGTGCCAGCAGCCAAGATCCCACAGGGAAGTATGGCTACACCTTC. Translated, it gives CASSQDPTGKYGYTF.

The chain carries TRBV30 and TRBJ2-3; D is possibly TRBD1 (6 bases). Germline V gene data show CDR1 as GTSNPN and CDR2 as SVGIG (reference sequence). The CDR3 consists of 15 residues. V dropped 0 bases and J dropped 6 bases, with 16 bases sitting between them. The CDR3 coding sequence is TGTGCCTGGAGTGTACTATTTCAGGGGACCGATACGCAGTATTTT. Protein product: CAWSVLFQGTDTQYF.

DNA of the CDR3: TGTGCCAGCAGCTTAGACCTCTCCGGGGGTTACAATGAGCAGTTCTTC. Residues: CASSLDLSGGYNEQFF. V is TRBV11-2 and J is TRBJ2-1; a possible D gene is TRBD2 (6 bases). V lost 0 bases to trimming and J lost 4 bases, with 13 bases between them. This CDR3 is built from 16 residues. Germline V gene data show CDR1 as SGHAT and CDR2 as FQNNGV.

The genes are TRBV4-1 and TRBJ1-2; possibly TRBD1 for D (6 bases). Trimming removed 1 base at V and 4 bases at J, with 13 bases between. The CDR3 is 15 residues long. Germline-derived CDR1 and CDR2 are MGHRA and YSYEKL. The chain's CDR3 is CASSQAGTQGYGYTF. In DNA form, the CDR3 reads TGCGCCAGCAGCCAAGCCGGGACACAAGGCTATGGCTACACCTTC.

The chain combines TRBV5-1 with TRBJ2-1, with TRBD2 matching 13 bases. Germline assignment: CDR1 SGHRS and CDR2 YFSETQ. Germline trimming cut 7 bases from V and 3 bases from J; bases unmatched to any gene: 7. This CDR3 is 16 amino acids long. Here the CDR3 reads CASLRTSGGGYNEQFF. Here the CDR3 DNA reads TGCGCCAGCCTCAGGACTAGCGGGGGTGGCTACAATGAGCAGTTCTTC.

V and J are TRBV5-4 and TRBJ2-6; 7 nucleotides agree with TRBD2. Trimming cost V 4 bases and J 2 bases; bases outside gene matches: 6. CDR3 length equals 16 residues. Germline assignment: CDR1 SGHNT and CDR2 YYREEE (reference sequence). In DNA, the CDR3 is TGTGCCAGCAGCCTAATTGGGAGGGCTGGGGCCAACGTCCTGACTTTC. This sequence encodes CASSLIGRAGANVLTF. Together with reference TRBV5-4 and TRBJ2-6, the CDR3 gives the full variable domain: ETGVTQSPTHLIKTRGQQVTLRCSSQSGHNTVSWYQQALGQGPQFIFQYYREEENGRGNFPPRFSGLQFPNYSSELNVNALELDDSALYLCASSLIGRAGANVLTFGAGSRLTVL.

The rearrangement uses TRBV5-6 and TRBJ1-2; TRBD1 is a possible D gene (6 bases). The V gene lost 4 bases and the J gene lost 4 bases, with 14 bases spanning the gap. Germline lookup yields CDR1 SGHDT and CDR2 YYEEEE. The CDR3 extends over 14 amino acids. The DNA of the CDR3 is TGTGCCAGCAGCCAGCAGACAGGACCCTATGGCTACACCTTC. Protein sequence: CASSQQTGPYGYTF.

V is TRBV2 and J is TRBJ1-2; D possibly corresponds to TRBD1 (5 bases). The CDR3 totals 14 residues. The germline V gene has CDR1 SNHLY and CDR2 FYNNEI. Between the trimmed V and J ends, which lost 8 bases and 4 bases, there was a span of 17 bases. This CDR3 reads CASSRDPWLYGYTF. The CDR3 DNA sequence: TGTGCCAGCTCGCGGGACCCGTGGCTCTATGGCTACACCTTC.

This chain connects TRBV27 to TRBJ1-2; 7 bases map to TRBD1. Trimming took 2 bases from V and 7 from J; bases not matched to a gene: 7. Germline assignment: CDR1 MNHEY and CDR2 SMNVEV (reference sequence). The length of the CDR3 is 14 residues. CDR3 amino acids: CASSLRQGVGGYTF. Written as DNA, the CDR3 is TGTGCCAGCAGTTTACGGCAGGGGGTAGGTGGCTACACCTTC.

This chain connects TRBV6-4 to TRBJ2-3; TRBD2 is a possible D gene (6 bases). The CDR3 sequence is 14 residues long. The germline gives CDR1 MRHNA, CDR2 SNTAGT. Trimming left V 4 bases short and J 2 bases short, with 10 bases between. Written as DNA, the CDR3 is TGTGCCAGCAGTGCGGAGGGATTCACAGATACGCAGTATTTT. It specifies CASSAEGFTDTQYF.

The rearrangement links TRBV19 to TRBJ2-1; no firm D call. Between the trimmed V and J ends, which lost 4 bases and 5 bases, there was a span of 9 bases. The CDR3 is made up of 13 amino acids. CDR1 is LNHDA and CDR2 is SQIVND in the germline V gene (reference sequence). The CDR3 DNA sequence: TGTGCCAGTAGTACGTTCCGTAACAATGAGCAGTTCTTC. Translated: CASSTFRNNEQFF. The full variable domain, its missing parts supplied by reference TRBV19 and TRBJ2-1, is DGGITQSPKYLFRKEGQNVTLSCEQNLNHDAMYWYRQDPGQGLRLIYYSQIVNDFQKGDIAEGYSVSREKKESFPLTVTSAQKNPTAFYLCASSTFRNNEQFFGPGTRLTVL.

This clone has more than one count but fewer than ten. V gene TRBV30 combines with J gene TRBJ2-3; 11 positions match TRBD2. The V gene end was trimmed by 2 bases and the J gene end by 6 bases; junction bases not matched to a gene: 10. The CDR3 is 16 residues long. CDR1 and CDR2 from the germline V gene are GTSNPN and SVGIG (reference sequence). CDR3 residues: CAWSLGLAGGGDTQYF. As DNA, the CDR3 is TGTGCCTGGAGTTTAGGCCTAGCGGGGGGAGGGGATACGCAGTATTTT. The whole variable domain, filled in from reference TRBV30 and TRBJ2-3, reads SQTIHQWPATLVQPVGSPLSLECTVEGTSNPNLYWYRQAAGRGLQLLFYSVGIGQISSEVPQNLSASRPQDRQFILSSKKLLLSDSGFYLCAWSLGLAGGGDTQYFGPGTRLTVL.

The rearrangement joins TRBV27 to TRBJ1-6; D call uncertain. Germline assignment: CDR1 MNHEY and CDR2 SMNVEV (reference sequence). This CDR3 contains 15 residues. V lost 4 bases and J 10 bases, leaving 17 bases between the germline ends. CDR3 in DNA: TGTGCCAGCAGTTCCCAGACACGTCAGAGATCACCCCTCCACTTT. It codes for CASSSQTRQRSPLHF.

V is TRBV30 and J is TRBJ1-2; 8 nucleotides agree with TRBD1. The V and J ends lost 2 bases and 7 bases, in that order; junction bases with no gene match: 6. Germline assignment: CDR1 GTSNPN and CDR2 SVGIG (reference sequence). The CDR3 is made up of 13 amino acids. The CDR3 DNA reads TGTGCCTGGAGTATAGACAGGGGACGTGGCTACACCTTC. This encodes CAWSIDRGRGYTF.

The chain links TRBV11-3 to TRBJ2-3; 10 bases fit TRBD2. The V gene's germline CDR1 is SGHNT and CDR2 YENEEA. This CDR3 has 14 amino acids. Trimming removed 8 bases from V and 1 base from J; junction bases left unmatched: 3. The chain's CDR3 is CASSGTSGTDTQYF. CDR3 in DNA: TGTGCCAGCTCCGGGACTAGCGGCACAGATACGCAGTATTTT.

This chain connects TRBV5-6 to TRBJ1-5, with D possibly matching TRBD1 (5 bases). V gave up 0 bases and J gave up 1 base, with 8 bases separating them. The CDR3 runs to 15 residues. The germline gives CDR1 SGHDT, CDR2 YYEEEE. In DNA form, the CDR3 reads TGTGCCAGCAGCTTGGCTAGGGGAAGCAATCAGCCCCAGCATTTT. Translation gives CASSLARGSNQPQHF. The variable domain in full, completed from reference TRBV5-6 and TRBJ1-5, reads DAGVTQSPTHLIKTRGQQVTLRCSPKSGHDTVSWYQQALGQGPQFIFQYYEEEERQRGNFPDRFSGHQFPNYSSELNVNALLLGDSALYLCASSLARGSNQPQHFGDGTRLSIL.

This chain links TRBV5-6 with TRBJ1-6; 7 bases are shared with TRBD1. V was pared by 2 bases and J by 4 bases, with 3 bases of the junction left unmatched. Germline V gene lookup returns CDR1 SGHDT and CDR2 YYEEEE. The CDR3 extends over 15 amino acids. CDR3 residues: CASSFAGGYNSPLHF. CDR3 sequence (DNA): TGTGCCAGCAGCTTTGCAGGGGGATATAATTCACCCCTCCACTTT.

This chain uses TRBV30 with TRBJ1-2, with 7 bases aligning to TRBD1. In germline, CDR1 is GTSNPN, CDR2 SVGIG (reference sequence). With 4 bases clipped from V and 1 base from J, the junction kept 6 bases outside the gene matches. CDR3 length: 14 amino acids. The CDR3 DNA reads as TGTGCCTGGAAACAGGGGAGAGATAACTATGGCTACACCTTC. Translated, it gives CAWKQGRDNYGYTF.

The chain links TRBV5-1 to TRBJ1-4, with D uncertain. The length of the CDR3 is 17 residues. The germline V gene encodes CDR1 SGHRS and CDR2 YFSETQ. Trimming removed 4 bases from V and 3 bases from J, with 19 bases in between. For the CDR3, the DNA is TGCGCCAGCAGCCTCGCGGGAGGCCACGTGGCTAATGAAAAACTGTTTTTT. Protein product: CASSLAGGHVANEKLFF.

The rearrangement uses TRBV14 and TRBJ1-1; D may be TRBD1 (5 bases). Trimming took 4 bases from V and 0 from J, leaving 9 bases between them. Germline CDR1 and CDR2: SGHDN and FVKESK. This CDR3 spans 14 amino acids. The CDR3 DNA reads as TGTGCCAGCAGCCGACAGCCGATGAACACTGAAGCTTTCTTT. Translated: CASSRQPMNTEAFF.